These T cell receptor beta chains were read from a single sample in a study of cytomegalovirus exposure and HLA in healthy donors. Generated by immunoSEQ multiplex PCR, the TCRdb table keeps only in-frame clones and is missing some. In the table there are about 140,000 clones, about four fifths of which are singletons. The sequencing sample was made of PBMCs. These TCRs come from a man aged 35-49 years in good health and CMV-seronegative. CDR3s include the opening cysteine and the closing phenylalanine or tryptophan. D genes are given only for firm matches. Size is stated for part of the rows, as once, few or many counts, or as a class when the clone is expanded.

d_call: NA; clone_size: NA; j_call: TRBJ1-5; v_call: TRBV6-1; cdr3_nt: TGTGCCAGCAGTGAAGCGCTTCGGGGGTCCCAGCCCCAGCATTTT; cdr3_aa: CASSEALRGSQPQHF
d_call: TRBD2; clone_size: NA; j_call: TRBJ2-3; v_call: TRBV14; cdr3_nt: TGTGCCAGCAGCCACCGACTAGCGGGGTTCACAGATACGCAGTATTTT; cdr3_aa: CASSHRLAGFTDTQYF
d_call: TRBD1; clone_size: NA; j_call: TRBJ1-2; v_call: TRBV4-3; cdr3_nt: TGCGCCAGCAGCCAAGATCACCGGGACAGGGGCGGCTATGGCTACACCTTC; cdr3_aa: CASSQDHRDRGGYGYTF
d_call: TRBD1; clone_size: NA; j_call: TRBJ2-2; v_call: TRBV5-8; cdr3_nt: TGTGCCAGCAGCTGGACAGGGCTAAACACCGGGGAGCTGTTTTTT; cdr3_aa: CASSWTGLNTGELFF
d_call: NA; clone_size: NA; j_call: TRBJ2-5; v_call: TRBV25-1; cdr3_nt: TGTGCCAGCAGTGATACCTCCCGACAGCAAGAGACCCAGTACTTC; cdr3_aa: CASSDTSRQQETQYF
d_call: NA; clone_size: NA; j_call: TRBJ1-1; v_call: TRBV28; cdr3_nt: TGTGCCAGCAGTCCCCGGGGGGCTGGGAACACTGAAGCTTTCTTT; cdr3_aa: CASSPRGAGNTEAFF
d_call: NA; clone_size: NA; j_call: TRBJ2-7; v_call: TRBV7-9; cdr3_nt: TGTGCCAGCAGCTTAGCAGGGGTAAACGAGCAGTACTTC; cdr3_aa: CASSLAGVNEQYF
d_call: NA; clone_size: NA; j_call: TRBJ2-2; v_call: TRBV9; cdr3_nt: TGTGCCAGCAGTCCCGCTAGCACCGGGGAGCTGTTTTTT; cdr3_aa: CASSPASTGELFF
d_call: NA; clone_size: NA; j_call: TRBJ1-2; v_call: TRBV19; cdr3_nt: TGTGCCAGTAGTATGCGGAATGGCTACACCTTC; cdr3_aa: CASSMRNGYTF
d_call: TRBD1; clone_size: few; j_call: TRBJ1-5; v_call: TRBV28; cdr3_nt: TGTGCCAGCAGACTATCCGACAGGGGAATTAGTCAGCCCCAGCATTTT; cdr3_aa: CASRLSDRGISQPQHF
d_call: NA; clone_size: NA; j_call: TRBJ2-7; v_call: TRBV7-9; cdr3_nt: TGTGCCAGCAGCAACGGGATCGGGGAGCAGTACTTC; cdr3_aa: CASSNGIGEQYF
d_call: TRBD1; clone_size: NA; j_call: TRBJ1-5; v_call: TRBV5-1; cdr3_nt: TGCGCCAGCAGCCCGACAGGGAACCATCAGCCCCAGCATTTT; cdr3_aa: CASSPTGNHQPQHF
d_call: TRBD2; clone_size: few; j_call: TRBJ2-7; v_call: TRBV14; cdr3_nt: TGTGCCAGCAGACCTAGCGGGGGCACCTACGAGCAGTACTTC; cdr3_aa: CASRPSGGTYEQYF
d_call: NA; clone_size: NA; j_call: TRBJ1-4; v_call: TRBV5-6; cdr3_nt: TGTGCCAGCAGCTTAGGGGTGGGTGAAAAACTGTTTTTT; cdr3_aa: CASSLGVGEKLFF
d_call: NA; clone_size: NA; j_call: TRBJ1-4; v_call: TRBV6-5; cdr3_nt: TGTGCCAGCAGTTATCAGGGTGAAAAACTGTTTTTT; cdr3_aa: CASSYQGEKLFF
d_call: TRBD1; clone_size: NA; j_call: TRBJ1-5; v_call: TRBV6-6; cdr3_nt: TGTGCCAGCAGACCGGGACAGGAACGATTTCAGCCCCAGCATTTT; cdr3_aa: CASRPGQERFQPQHF
d_call: NA; clone_size: NA; j_call: TRBJ2-1; v_call: TRBV16; cdr3_nt: TGTGCCAGCAGCCAAGGAAGAGGGCAGTTCTTC; cdr3_aa: CASSQGRGQFF
d_call: TRBD2; clone_size: NA; j_call: TRBJ2-7; v_call: TRBV5-1; cdr3_nt: TGCGCCAGCAGCGGGGGACTAGTCAGGCCCTACGAGCAGTACTTC; cdr3_aa: CASSGGLVRPYEQYF
d_call: TRBD1; clone_size: NA; j_call: TRBJ1-2; v_call: TRBV19; cdr3_nt: TGTGCCAGTAGTATAGGGGGACAGCGGCTCTATGGCTACACCTTC; cdr3_aa: CASSIGGQRLYGYTF
d_call: NA; clone_size: once; j_call: TRBJ2-2; v_call: TRBV19; cdr3_nt: TGTGCCAGTAACCGACAGGTCTCTATCGGGGAGCTGTTTTTT; cdr3_aa: CASNRQVSIGELFF
d_call: NA; clone_size: few; j_call: TRBJ2-3; v_call: TRBV28; cdr3_nt: TGTGCCAGCAGTCTGCCAGGCGGAGGGCGCACAGATACGCAGTATTTT; cdr3_aa: CASSLPGGGRTDTQYF
d_call: TRBD2; clone_size: once; j_call: TRBJ2-3; v_call: TRBV9; cdr3_nt: TGTGCCAGCAGCCTGGAGCGGACTAGCGGGGGAAATACGCAGTATTTT; cdr3_aa: CASSLERTSGGNTQYF
d_call: TRBD1; clone_size: NA; j_call: TRBJ1-5; v_call: TRBV6-5; cdr3_nt: TGTGCCAGCAGTCCCTGGACAGGGGTAAATCAGCCCCAGCATTTT; cdr3_aa: CASSPWTGVNQPQHF
d_call: TRBD1; clone_size: NA; j_call: TRBJ1-2; v_call: TRBV5-1; cdr3_nt: TGCGCCAGCAGCACTGGGACAGGGGGAGGGTATGGCTACACCTTC; cdr3_aa: CASSTGTGGGYGYTF
d_call: TRBD2; clone_size: once; j_call: TRBJ2-3; v_call: TRBV5-1; cdr3_nt: TGCGCCAGCAGCGGAGGGACTAGCGGGGGAACAGATACGCAGTATTTT; cdr3_aa: CASSGGTSGGTDTQYF
d_call: NA; clone_size: NA; j_call: TRBJ1-1; v_call: TRBV27; cdr3_nt: TGTGCCAGCAGTCCTAACCCGGGACACAGTCGGGTGAACACTGAAGCTTTCTTT; cdr3_aa: CASSPNPGHSRVNTEAFF
d_call: TRBD1; clone_size: few; j_call: TRBJ2-7; v_call: TRBV6-5; cdr3_nt: TGTGCCAGCAGGACCCTGAGGACAGGGGCCCACGAGCAGTACTTC; cdr3_aa: CASRTLRTGAHEQYF
d_call: NA; clone_size: once; j_call: TRBJ1-1; v_call: TRBV5-1; cdr3_nt: TGCGCCAGCAGCTACGGGGTAGCACTTCAGGCTGAAGCTTTCTTT; cdr3_aa: CASSYGVALQAEAFF
d_call: TRBD2; clone_size: once; j_call: TRBJ2-7; v_call: TRBV28; cdr3_nt: TGTGCCAGCAGTTCCCCGGGAAGCGGGGGGATCCACGAGCAGTACTTC; cdr3_aa: CASSSPGSGGIHEQYF
d_call: NA; clone_size: few; j_call: TRBJ1-4; v_call: TRBV5-1; cdr3_nt: TGCGCCAGCGGGAGGGACTCAACTAATGAAAAACTGTTTTTT; cdr3_aa: CASGRDSTNEKLFF
d_call: NA; clone_size: once; j_call: TRBJ2-5; v_call: TRBV14; cdr3_nt: TGTGCCAGCAGCCAAGTTTGGCTAGGGACCCAGTACTTC; cdr3_aa: CASSQVWLGTQYF
d_call: NA; clone_size: NA; j_call: TRBJ1-5; v_call: TRBV27; cdr3_nt: TGTGCCAGCGGCCTTGGCAATCAGCCCCAGCATTTT; cdr3_aa: CASGLGNQPQHF
d_call: NA; clone_size: NA; j_call: TRBJ1-3; v_call: TRBV27; cdr3_nt: TGTGCCAGCAGCACCGGGGGGCCTGGAAACACCATATATTTT; cdr3_aa: CASSTGGPGNTIYF
d_call: TRBD1; clone_size: NA; j_call: TRBJ2-7; v_call: TRBV11-3; cdr3_nt: TGTGCCAGCAGCTTAAAGGCCGGGACAGGGTTGTACTTC; cdr3_aa: CASSLKAGTGLYF
d_call: NA; clone_size: NA; j_call: TRBJ2-1; v_call: TRBV28; cdr3_nt: TGTGCCAGCAGTGACTCGACCAGAAAGGTGCAGTTCTTC; cdr3_aa: CASSDSTRKVQFF
d_call: TRBD1; clone_size: NA; j_call: TRBJ1-3; v_call: TRBV25-1; cdr3_nt: TGTGCCAGCAGCGGACAGGGGACTGGAAACACCATATATTTT; cdr3_aa: CASSGQGTGNTIYF
d_call: TRBD1; clone_size: few; j_call: TRBJ1-2; v_call: TRBV19; cdr3_nt: TGTGCCAGTATTGACAGGGGCAGCATTTATGGCTACACCTTC; cdr3_aa: CASIDRGSIYGYTF
d_call: NA; clone_size: NA; j_call: TRBJ1-6; v_call: TRBV9; cdr3_nt: TGTGCCAGCAGCGTCCGGGGTTTGAATTCACCCCTCCACTTT; cdr3_aa: CASSVRGLNSPLHF
d_call: NA; clone_size: once; j_call: TRBJ1-3; v_call: TRBV6-5; cdr3_nt: TGTGCCAGCATGGACATGAACACCATATATTTT; cdr3_aa: CASMDMNTIYF
d_call: TRBD1; clone_size: NA; j_call: TRBJ1-1; v_call: TRBV5-8; cdr3_nt: TGTGCCAGCAGCTTTGGGACAGCTCGGAACACTGAAGCTTTCTTT; cdr3_aa: CASSFGTARNTEAFF
d_call: NA; clone_size: few; j_call: TRBJ2-7; v_call: TRBV5-6; cdr3_nt: TGTGCCAGCAGCTTGGGACAGCCATTACGAGGGCAGTACTTC; cdr3_aa: CASSLGQPLRGQYF
d_call: NA; clone_size: NA; j_call: TRBJ1-2; v_call: TRBV7-2; cdr3_nt: TGTGCCAGCAGCTTATTCGGGGGTAATGGCTACACCTTC; cdr3_aa: CASSLFGGNGYTF
d_call: TRBD2; clone_size: NA; j_call: TRBJ2-5; v_call: TRBV4-1; cdr3_nt: TGCGCCAGCAGCCAGATAAGGGCTAGCGGGGGGGAAGGGACCCAGTACTTC; cdr3_aa: CASSQIRASGGEGTQYF
d_call: NA; clone_size: once; j_call: TRBJ2-7; v_call: TRBV18; cdr3_nt: TGTGCCAGCTCACCGGACAGTGTGGTACGGGAGCAGTACTTC; cdr3_aa: CASSPDSVVREQYF
d_call: TRBD2; clone_size: NA; j_call: TRBJ2-1; v_call: TRBV10-3; cdr3_nt: TGTGCCATCAGTGTAGGGACTAGCGGGGGAAATGAGCAGTTCTTC; cdr3_aa: CAISVGTSGGNEQFF
d_call: TRBD1; clone_size: NA; j_call: TRBJ1-1; v_call: TRBV18; cdr3_nt: TGTGCCAGCTCCCGGACAGGCCCGAACACTGAAGCTTTCTTT; cdr3_aa: CASSRTGPNTEAFF
d_call: TRBD2; clone_size: few; j_call: TRBJ2-3; v_call: TRBV12-5; cdr3_nt: TGTGCTAGTGGGAATAGCGGGGACTGGAGGGATACGCAGTATTTT; cdr3_aa: CASGNSGDWRDTQYF
d_call: NA; clone_size: once; j_call: TRBJ1-5; v_call: TRBV6-5; cdr3_nt: TGTGCCATCCCCTCTGGGAGTCAGCCCCAGCATTTT; cdr3_aa: CAIPSGSQPQHF
d_call: NA; clone_size: NA; j_call: TRBJ2-7; v_call: TRBV7-2; cdr3_nt: TGTGCCAGCAGCCGGAATCCAGGGTACGAGCAGTACTTC; cdr3_aa: CASSRNPGYEQYF
d_call: NA; clone_size: NA; j_call: TRBJ2-1; v_call: TRBV28; cdr3_nt: TGTGCCAGCATCTACCTGCATGAGCAGTTCTTC; cdr3_aa: CASIYLHEQFF
d_call: NA; clone_size: NA; j_call: TRBJ2-1; v_call: TRBV18; cdr3_nt: TGTGCCAGCTCTACTGCCCCTATCTACAATGAGCAGTTCTTC; cdr3_aa: CASSTAPIYNEQFF
d_call: NA; clone_size: NA; j_call: TRBJ1-6; v_call: TRBV14; cdr3_nt: TGTGCCAGCAGCCAAGAATGGACTAGTCGTAATTCACCCCTCCACTTT; cdr3_aa: CASSQEWTSRNSPLHF
d_call: NA; clone_size: NA; j_call: TRBJ1-1; v_call: TRBV9; cdr3_nt: TGTGCCAGCAGCGTTTCGGGGGGTAACACTGAAGCTTTCTTT; cdr3_aa: CASSVSGGNTEAFF
d_call: NA; clone_size: NA; j_call: TRBJ1-1; v_call: TRBV5-1; cdr3_nt: TGCGCCAGCAGCTTGGGGGCGGGGGGACTTATGAACACTGAAGCTTTCTTT; cdr3_aa: CASSLGAGGLMNTEAFF
d_call: NA; clone_size: NA; j_call: TRBJ2-7; v_call: TRBV30; cdr3_nt: TGTGCCTGGAGTGTTGGCAGAGGCAGCTACGAGCAGTACTTC; cdr3_aa: CAWSVGRGSYEQYF
d_call: NA; clone_size: NA; j_call: TRBJ2-5; v_call: TRBV7-3; cdr3_nt: TGTGCCAGCAGCTTAACGGGTTCACCTGAGGAAGAGACCCAGTACTTC; cdr3_aa: CASSLTGSPEEETQYF
d_call: TRBD2; clone_size: NA; j_call: TRBJ2-1; v_call: TRBV7-9; cdr3_nt: TGTGCCAGCAGCTTTATGGGGGGGACCTACAATGAGCAGTTCTTC; cdr3_aa: CASSFMGGTYNEQFF
d_call: TRBD1; clone_size: NA; j_call: TRBJ1-3; v_call: TRBV7-2; cdr3_nt: TGTGCCAGCAGCCCCGGACAGGCCTACTCTGGAAACACCATATATTTT; cdr3_aa: CASSPGQAYSGNTIYF